This TCR beta chain comes out of a study of cytomegalovirus exposure and HLA in healthy donors. Background on the study: Per a later analysis, the roughly 690 first-cohort and under 150 validation repertoires shared one platform.

The germline V gene encodes CDR1 SGHRS and CDR2 YFSETQ. V was pared by 0 bases and J by 4 bases, with 9 bases of the junction left unmatched. The CDR3 loop spans 16 amino acids. Sequencing used immunoSEQ multiplex PCR; TCRdb keeps in-frame clones, though not all of them. Among 150,000 or so clones listed, just under 90% were seen once. The donors were part of the validation cohort of 95 to 150 subjects. That cohort was separate from the first cohort, which comprised 670 or so subjects. The chain is built from TRBV5-1 and TRBJ2-7, with 8 positions matching TRBD1. This TCR came from a woman aged 25 to 45 in good health and CMV-seronegative. Sequencing was performed on PBMCs. In nucleotides, the CDR3 is TGCGCCAGCAGCTTGGCCGCTCGGACAGGGATTTACGAGCAGTACTTC. Translated, it gives CASSLAARTGIYEQYF. Based on the CDR3 plus reference TRBV5-1 and TRBJ2-7, the full variable domain is KAGVTQTPRYLIKTRGQQVTLSCSPISGHRSVSWYQQTPGQGLQFLFEYFSETQRNKGNFPGRFSGRQFSNSRSEMNVSTLELGDSALYLCASSLAARTGIYEQYFGPGTRLTVT.